The rows below give T cell receptor beta chains drawn from one sample of a study of blood T cell repertoires in COVID-19. This table comes from immunoSEQ multiplex PCR, and its TCRdb copy is limited to in-frame clones, with some not included. The sample contains about 380,000 clones, roughly 86% of which appear only once. What was sequenced was PBMCs or T cells enriched from blood (not recorded which). Receptors were obtained from a man aged 30-40 years who had recovered from COVID-19. The CDR3 runs from the conserved cysteine through the conserved F or W. D genes are given only for firm matches. Some rows have no size entry. The others give once, few or many, or a class for an expanded clone.

clone_size: NA; v_call: TRBV11-2; d_call: NA; j_call: TRBJ1-2; cdr3_aa: CASSLMSEGSTGYTF; cdr3_nt: TGTGCCAGCAGCTTAATGAGTGAAGGGAGCACTGGCTACACCTTC
clone_size: NA; v_call: TRBV7-6; d_call: TRBD1; j_call: TRBJ1-5; cdr3_aa: CASSSGQGMQPQHF; cdr3_nt: TGTGCCAGCAGCTCGGGACAGGGCATGCAGCCCCAGCATTTT
clone_size: NA; v_call: TRBV7-8; d_call: NA; j_call: TRBJ1-4; cdr3_aa: CASSSERGKLFF; cdr3_nt: TGTGCCAGCAGCTCTGAAAGGGGAAAACTGTTTTTT
clone_size: once; v_call: TRBV29-1; d_call: TRBD2; j_call: TRBJ2-1; cdr3_aa: CSVDALGAGGHNEQFF; cdr3_nt: TGCAGCGTTGATGCCCTTGGAGCGGGGGGGCACAATGAGCAGTTCTTC
clone_size: NA; v_call: TRBV10-2; d_call: TRBD1; j_call: TRBJ2-7; cdr3_aa: CASSEPADRGRREQYF; cdr3_nt: TGCGCCAGCAGTGAGCCTGCGGACAGGGGGCGACGGGAGCAGTACTTC
clone_size: NA; v_call: TRBV27; d_call: NA; j_call: TRBJ2-7; cdr3_aa: CASSFPAGEQYF; cdr3_nt: TGTGCCAGCAGTTTCCCGGCGGGGGAGCAGTACTTC
clone_size: NA; v_call: TRBV5-1; d_call: TRBD2; j_call: TRBJ2-2; cdr3_aa: CASSLPRGVQTGELFF; cdr3_nt: TGCGCCAGCAGCCTGCCCCGGGGGGTGCAGACCGGGGAGCTGTTTTTT
clone_size: NA; v_call: TRBV2; d_call: NA; j_call: TRBJ1-1; cdr3_aa: CASSLTGIPNQEAFF; cdr3_nt: TGTGCCAGCAGTTTAACCGGGATTCCGAACCAAGAAGCTTTCTTT
clone_size: NA; v_call: TRBV5-5; d_call: TRBD1; j_call: TRBJ2-5; cdr3_aa: CASSLLGRGRHETQYF; cdr3_nt: TGTGCCAGCAGCTTGTTGGGCAGGGGGCGGCACGAGACCCAGTACTTC
clone_size: once; v_call: TRBV19; d_call: TRBD1; j_call: TRBJ1-1; cdr3_aa: CASINRGMFTEAFF; cdr3_nt: TGTGCCAGTATTAACAGGGGTATGTTTACTGAAGCTTTCTTT
clone_size: NA; v_call: TRBV10-1; d_call: TRBD2; j_call: TRBJ2-1; cdr3_aa: CASSESSGGSYNEQFF; cdr3_nt: TGCGCCAGCAGTGAGTCTAGCGGGGGATCCTACAATGAGCAGTTCTTC
clone_size: NA; v_call: TRBV11-2; d_call: NA; j_call: TRBJ2-1; cdr3_aa: CASSLESQGRRDEQFF; cdr3_nt: TGTGCCAGCAGCTTAGAATCGCAGGGCCGAAGGGATGAGCAGTTCTTC
clone_size: NA; v_call: TRBV19; d_call: NA; j_call: TRBJ1-2; cdr3_aa: CASSRRPSEGIGNYGYTF; cdr3_nt: TGTGCCAGTAGTCGACGCCCTAGTGAGGGAATCGGGAACTATGGCTACACCTTC
clone_size: NA; v_call: TRBV7-6; d_call: TRBD2; j_call: TRBJ2-2; cdr3_aa: CASSLAASGAGELFF; cdr3_nt: TGTGCCAGCAGCTTAGCGGCTAGCGGGGCCGGGGAGCTGTTTTTT
clone_size: few; v_call: TRBV5-1; d_call: NA; j_call: TRBJ1-4; cdr3_aa: CASSLGREGEKLFF; cdr3_nt: TGCGCCAGCAGCTTGGGCAGGGAGGGAGAAAAACTGTTTTTT
clone_size: NA; v_call: TRBV3-1/TRBV3-2; d_call: NA; j_call: TRBJ1-2; cdr3_aa: CASSPAIPGYGYTF; cdr3_nt: TGTGCCAGCAGCCCAGCCATCCCAGGCTATGGCTACACCTTC
clone_size: NA; v_call: TRBV6-2/TRBV6-3; d_call: TRBD1; j_call: TRBJ2-1; cdr3_aa: CASSYSGQGAHLWDNEQFF; cdr3_nt: TGTGCCAGCAGTTACTCCGGACAGGGGGCTCACCTTTGGGACAATGAGCAGTTCTTC
clone_size: NA; v_call: TRBV19; d_call: TRBD1; j_call: TRBJ1-4; cdr3_aa: CASSDPGGTTNEKLFF; cdr3_nt: TGTGCCAGTAGCGATCCAGGGGGCACTACTAATGAAAAACTGTTTTTT
clone_size: NA; v_call: TRBV5-1; d_call: NA; j_call: TRBJ2-3; cdr3_aa: CASSDSTVATDTQYF; cdr3_nt: TGCGCCAGCAGCGACTCGACAGTCGCGACAGATACGCAGTATTTT
clone_size: NA; v_call: TRBV27; d_call: NA; j_call: TRBJ2-2; cdr3_aa: CASSLSFLSWQGGTGELFF; cdr3_nt: TGTGCCAGCAGTTTATCGTTCCTATCTTGGCAGGGTGGCACCGGGGAGCTGTTTTTT
clone_size: NA; v_call: TRBV13; d_call: TRBD1; j_call: TRBJ2-1; cdr3_aa: CASSFQGASSYNEQFF; cdr3_nt: TGTGCCAGCAGTTTTCAGGGGGCGAGCTCCTACAATGAGCAGTTCTTC
clone_size: NA; v_call: TRBV11-1; d_call: TRBD2; j_call: TRBJ2-5; cdr3_aa: CASSSWVAGVQETQYF; cdr3_nt: TGTGCCAGCAGCTCCTGGGTAGCGGGGGTCCAAGAGACCCAGTACTTC
clone_size: few; v_call: TRBV10-3; d_call: TRBD1; j_call: TRBJ1-5; cdr3_aa: CAISDSDRGRQPQHF; cdr3_nt: TGTGCCATCAGTGACTCGGACAGGGGGCGGCAGCCCCAGCATTTT
clone_size: NA; v_call: TRBV5-1; d_call: TRBD1; j_call: TRBJ2-3; cdr3_aa: CASSLGQGAPTDTQYF; cdr3_nt: TGCGCCAGCAGCTTGGGACAGGGGGCACCCACAGATACGCAGTATTTT
clone_size: NA; v_call: TRBV11-2; d_call: TRBD1; j_call: TRBJ1-1; cdr3_aa: CASSQRQGLITEAFF; cdr3_nt: TGTGCCAGCAGCCAGCGACAGGGTCTGATCACTGAAGCTTTCTTT
clone_size: NA; v_call: TRBV9; d_call: NA; j_call: TRBJ2-3; cdr3_aa: CASSVRGGPTDTQYF; cdr3_nt: TGTGCCAGCAGCGTACGAGGGGGACCCACAGATACGCAGTATTTT
clone_size: once; v_call: TRBV27; d_call: NA; j_call: TRBJ2-6; cdr3_aa: CASGSGSGANVLTF; cdr3_nt: TGTGCCAGCGGATCGGGGTCTGGGGCCAACGTCCTGACTTTC
clone_size: NA; v_call: TRBV10-3; d_call: NA; j_call: TRBJ1-1; cdr3_aa: CAISHNLNTEAFF; cdr3_nt: TGTGCCATCAGTCATAACTTGAACACTGAAGCTTTCTTT
clone_size: NA; v_call: TRBV10-1; d_call: TRBD1; j_call: TRBJ1-4; cdr3_aa: CASLPGQPIWKLFF; cdr3_nt: TGCGCCAGCCTACCGGGACAGCCCATTTGGAAACTGTTTTTT
clone_size: NA; v_call: TRBV6-2/TRBV6-3; d_call: NA; j_call: TRBJ1-1; cdr3_aa: CASSYRGRPGAEAFF; cdr3_nt: TGTGCCAGCAGTTACCGAGGGCGCCCGGGTGCTGAAGCTTTCTTT
clone_size: NA; v_call: TRBV7-2; d_call: TRBD1; j_call: TRBJ2-1; cdr3_aa: CASSRAGTGVGNEQFF; cdr3_nt: TGTGCCAGCAGCCGCGCCGGGACAGGGGTAGGTAATGAGCAGTTCTTC
clone_size: once; v_call: TRBV11-2; d_call: NA; j_call: TRBJ2-2; cdr3_aa: CASSLIETGELFF; cdr3_nt: TGTGCCAGCAGCTTGATAGAAACCGGGGAGCTGTTTTTT
clone_size: NA; v_call: TRBV5-5; d_call: NA; j_call: TRBJ2-5; cdr3_aa: CASSLIGGAQETQYF; cdr3_nt: TGTGCCAGCAGCTTGATCGGCGGGGCGCAAGAGACCCAGTACTTC
clone_size: NA; v_call: TRBV11-3; d_call: TRBD1; j_call: TRBJ1-1; cdr3_aa: CASSKTGGTNTEAFF; cdr3_nt: TGTGCCAGCAGCAAAACAGGGGGGACGAACACTGAAGCTTTCTTT
clone_size: NA; v_call: TRBV7-9; d_call: NA; j_call: TRBJ1-2; cdr3_aa: CASPPERGDGYTF; cdr3_nt: TGTGCCAGCCCTCCCGAGAGAGGCGATGGCTACACCTTC
clone_size: NA; v_call: TRBV7-2; d_call: TRBD1; j_call: TRBJ1-5; cdr3_aa: CASNQQGVGQPQHF; cdr3_nt: TGTGCCAGCAACCAACAGGGGGTCGGACAGCCCCAGCATTTT
clone_size: NA; v_call: TRBV7-8; d_call: NA; j_call: TRBJ2-1; cdr3_aa: CASSSRPGAYNEQFF; cdr3_nt: TGTGCCAGCAGCTCCCGGCCAGGGGCCTACAATGAGCAGTTCTTC
clone_size: NA; v_call: TRBV3-1/TRBV3-2; d_call: TRBD2; j_call: TRBJ2-6; cdr3_aa: CASSHASGVGGANVLTF; cdr3_nt: TGTGCCAGCAGCCACGCTAGCGGGGTGGGTGGGGCCAACGTCCTGACTTTC
clone_size: once; v_call: TRBV9; d_call: TRBD1; j_call: TRBJ2-1; cdr3_aa: CASSKTGGNNEQFF; cdr3_nt: TGTGCCAGCAGTAAAACAGGGGGAAACAATGAGCAGTTCTTC
clone_size: NA; v_call: TRBV19; d_call: TRBD2; j_call: TRBJ2-5; cdr3_aa: CASSIPSGGQETQYF; cdr3_nt: TGTGCCAGTAGTATTCCTAGCGGGGGCCAAGAGACCCAGTACTTC
clone_size: NA; v_call: TRBV6-5; d_call: NA; j_call: TRBJ1-2; cdr3_aa: CASSSSLGYTF; cdr3_nt: TGTGCCAGCAGTTCCAGTCTCGGCTACACCTTC
clone_size: NA; v_call: TRBV6-5; d_call: NA; j_call: TRBJ1-2; cdr3_aa: CASTERANYGYTF; cdr3_nt: TGTGCCAGCACCGAGAGGGCTAACTATGGCTACACCTTC
clone_size: NA; v_call: TRBV7-2; d_call: NA; j_call: TRBJ1-2; cdr3_aa: CASSLELPAGYTF; cdr3_nt: TGTGCCAGCAGCTTAGAGCTCCCCGCTGGCTACACCTTC
clone_size: NA; v_call: TRBV6-2/TRBV6-3; d_call: TRBD1; j_call: TRBJ1-6; cdr3_aa: CASSPGTGNYSPLHF; cdr3_nt: TGTGCCAGCAGTCCCGGGACAGGAAACTATTCACCCCTCCACTTT
clone_size: NA; v_call: TRBV6-5; d_call: NA; j_call: TRBJ1-2; cdr3_aa: CASSYSTGSTYGYTF; cdr3_nt: TGTGCCAGCAGTTACTCGACGGGTAGTACCTATGGCTACACCTTC
clone_size: NA; v_call: TRBV6-4; d_call: NA; j_call: TRBJ1-4; cdr3_aa: CASKSGGPWSEKLFF; cdr3_nt: TGTGCCAGCAAGTCGGGAGGGCCATGGAGCGAAAAACTGTTTTTT
clone_size: NA; v_call: TRBV12-3/TRBV12-4; d_call: NA; j_call: TRBJ1-6; cdr3_aa: CASSLGGSSPLHF; cdr3_nt: TGTGCCAGCAGTTTGGGGGGAAGTTCACCCCTCCACTTT
clone_size: once; v_call: TRBV4-3; d_call: NA; j_call: TRBJ1-2; cdr3_aa: CASSQDPTGQSGYTF; cdr3_nt: TGCGCCAGCAGCCAAGACCCTACAGGGCAGAGTGGCTACACCTTC
clone_size: NA; v_call: TRBV19; d_call: TRBD2; j_call: TRBJ2-1; cdr3_aa: CASSGRTSVSNEQFF; cdr3_nt: TGTGCCAGTAGTGGCCGGACTAGCGTGAGCAATGAGCAGTTCTTC
clone_size: NA; v_call: TRBV25-1; d_call: NA; j_call: TRBJ1-6; cdr3_aa: CASSDSRGISSYNSPLHF; cdr3_nt: TGTGCCAGCAGTGATTCCAGGGGAATAAGCTCCTATAATTCACCCCTCCACTTT
clone_size: NA; v_call: TRBV7-9; d_call: NA; j_call: TRBJ1-2; cdr3_aa: CASPEGGAHGYTF; cdr3_nt: TGTGCCAGCCCCGAGGGGGGGGCCCATGGCTACACCTTC
clone_size: NA; v_call: TRBV3-1/TRBV3-2; d_call: TRBD1; j_call: TRBJ1-4; cdr3_aa: CASSPRGLNEKLFF; cdr3_nt: TGTGCCAGCAGCCCGAGGGGGCTCAATGAAAAACTGTTTTTT
clone_size: NA; v_call: TRBV6-4; d_call: NA; j_call: TRBJ1-1; cdr3_aa: CASSEYWNTEAFF; cdr3_nt: TGTGCCAGCAGTGAATACTGGAACACTGAAGCTTTCTTT